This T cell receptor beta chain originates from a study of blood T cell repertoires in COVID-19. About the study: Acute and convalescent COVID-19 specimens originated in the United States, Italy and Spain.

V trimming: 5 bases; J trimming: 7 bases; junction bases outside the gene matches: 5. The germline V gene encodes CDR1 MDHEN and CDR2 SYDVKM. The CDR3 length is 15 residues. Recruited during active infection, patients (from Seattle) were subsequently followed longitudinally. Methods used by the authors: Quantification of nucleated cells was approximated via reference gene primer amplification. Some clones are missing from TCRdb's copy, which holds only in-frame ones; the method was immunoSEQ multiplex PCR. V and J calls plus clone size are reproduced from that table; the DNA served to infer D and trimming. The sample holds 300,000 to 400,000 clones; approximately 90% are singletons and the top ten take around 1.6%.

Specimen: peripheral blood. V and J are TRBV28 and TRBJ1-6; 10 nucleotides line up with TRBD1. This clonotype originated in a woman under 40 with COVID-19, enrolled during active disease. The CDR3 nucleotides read TGTGCCAGCAGTCCCTCGGGACAGGGGAATTCACCCCTCCACTTT. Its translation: CASSPSGQGNSPLHF.